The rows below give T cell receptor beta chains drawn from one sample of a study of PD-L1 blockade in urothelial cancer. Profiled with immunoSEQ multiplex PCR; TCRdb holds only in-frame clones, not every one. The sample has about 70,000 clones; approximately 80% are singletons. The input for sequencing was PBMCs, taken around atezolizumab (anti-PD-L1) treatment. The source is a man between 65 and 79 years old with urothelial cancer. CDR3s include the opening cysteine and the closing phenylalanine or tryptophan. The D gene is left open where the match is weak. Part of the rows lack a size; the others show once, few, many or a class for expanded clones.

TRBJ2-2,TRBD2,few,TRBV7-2,CASSSSLGTSGSRGGELFF,TGTGCCAGCAGCTCATCCCTGGGGACTAGCGGGAGTCGGGGCGGGGAGCTGTTTTTT
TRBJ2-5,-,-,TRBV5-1,CASSLGSGKETQYF,TGCGCCAGCAGCTTGGGTTCAGGGAAAGAGACCCAGTACTTC
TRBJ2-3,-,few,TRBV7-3,CASSLRGGVAQGTQYF,TGTGCCAGCAGCTTAAGAGGGGGAGTGGCGCAGGGTACGCAGTATTTT
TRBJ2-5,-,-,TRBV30,CAWRESGVQTQYF,TGTGCCTGGAGGGAGTCGGGTGTTCAGACCCAGTACTTC
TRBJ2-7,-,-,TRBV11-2,CASSLGDWFSYEQYF,TGTGCCAGCAGCTTGGGTGACTGGTTCTCCTACGAGCAGTACTTC
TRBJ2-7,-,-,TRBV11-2,CASSLESGYEQYF,TGTGCCAGCAGCTTAGAGTCAGGCTACGAGCAGTACTTC
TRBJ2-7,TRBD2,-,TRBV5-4,CASSLLAGGYEQYF,TGTGCCAGCAGCTTGCTAGCGGGAGGGTACGAGCAGTACTTC
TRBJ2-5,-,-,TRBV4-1,CASSQDSRAGETQYF,TGCGCCAGCAGCCAAGATAGCCGGGCAGGGGAGACCCAGTACTTC
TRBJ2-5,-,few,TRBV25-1,CASSDPRGPTRETQYF,TGTGCCAGCAGTGATCCTCGGGGTCCAACCCGGGAGACCCAGTACTTC
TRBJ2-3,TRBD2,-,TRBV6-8,CASRSTSGNLTDTQYF,TGTGCCAGCAGATCTACTAGCGGGAATCTCACAGATACGCAGTATTTT
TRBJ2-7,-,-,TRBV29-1,CSVRAAQFSYEQYF,TGCAGCGTGAGGGCGGCACAGTTCTCCTACGAGCAGTACTTC
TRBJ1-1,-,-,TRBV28,CASSFAGAEAFF,TGTGCCAGCAGTTTCGCCGGGGCTGAAGCTTTCTTT
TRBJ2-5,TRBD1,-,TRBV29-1,CSVGTGQETQYF,TGCAGCGTCGGGACAGGGCAAGAGACCCAGTACTTC
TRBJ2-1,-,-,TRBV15,CATSRDRGSSYNEQFF,TGTGCCACCAGCAGAGACCGGGGGTCCTCCTACAATGAGCAGTTCTTC